What follows are 22 T cell receptor beta chains derived from one specimen sequenced in a study of regulatory T cells in long-lasting Graves disease (dated by TCRdb to the early 2020s). Libraries came from multiplex PCR. The listed sequencing device is Illumina HiSeq 4000. To build TCR beta libraries, CDR3 regions were amplified by Arm-PCR using iRepertoire HTBI primers. TCRdb trimmed public reads at Q25 via fastp, called clones via MiXCR and kept in-frame beta chains. Every entry covers one CDR3 protein and lists the most common genes and DNA from its rows. The sample table shows fewer than 500,000 distinct CDR3 sequences, and roughly 15% are seen once. More than 10% of the sample comes from the top ten. In the paper's terms, the time point label means: newly diagnosed GD, antithyroid drugs for less than 3 months. For both TCR sequencing and RNA sequencing, RNA was extracted from PBMCs using TRIzol.

The data were also submitted as part of a second study, on T cells in Graves' hyperthyroidism and ophthalmopathy.

This material consisted of peripheral blood mononuclear cells (PBMCs), taken at new diagnosis, from a patient treated with antithyroid drugs. The receptors shown here come from a man in his forties with Graves disease. Donor details come from another sample of the same person, matched by shared clones.

This clonotype was seen a handful of times. The chain links TRBV6-2 or TRBV6-3 to TRBJ2-1; TRBD2 agrees at 8 bases. The junction had 8 bases not matched to a gene; V was cut back by 0 bases and J by 4 bases. Germline V gene lookup returns CDR1 MNHEY and CDR2 SVGEGT. The length of the CDR3 is 17 residues. The CDR3 bases are TGTGCCAGCAGTTACTCGGTAGCGGGATCGTTTTACAATGAGCAGTTCTTC. Translated, it gives CASSYSVAGSFYNEQFF.

About this clonotype: A much larger clone lies one base from this, so it may be a read error. The missing conserved phenylalanine or tryptophan at the end of this CDR3 makes a read error likely. The chain links TRBV10-1 to TRBJ2-2; D is ambiguous. The germline V gene encodes CDR1 WNHNN and CDR2 SYGVQD (reference sequence). V lost 5 bases and J 1 base, leaving 5 bases between the germline ends. The CDR3 covers 13 residues. CDR3 amino acids: CASSTQNTGELFY. The DNA of the CDR3 is TGCGCCAGCAGTACACAGAACACCGGGGAGCTGTTTTAT.

Turning to this clonotype: A clone one base away is much larger, so this may be a read error. J is TRBJ2-7 and V is TRBV20-1; tentative D call: TRBD1 (5 bases). The V gene's germline CDR1 is DFQATT and CDR2 SNEGSKA (reference sequence). CDR3 length: 13 residues. The germline V and J ends were trimmed by 5 bases and 7 bases, with 18 bases remaining between them. This CDR3 is CSARAGHPDEQYF. The DNA of the CDR3 is TGCAGTGCTCGGGCAGGACACCCCGATGAGCAGTACTTC.

Many counts were recorded for this clonotype. The J gene is TRBJ2-7, the V gene TRBV28, with 12 bases identical to TRBD2. V was pared by 10 bases and J by 1 base, with 11 bases of the junction left unmatched. CDR1 is MDHEN, CDR2 SYDVKM, per germline. This CDR3 is built from 16 residues. CDR3 coding DNA: TGTGCCACCCGGGAACTAGCGGGAGGTCTTTCCTACGAGCAGTACTTC. It codes for CATRELAGGLSYEQYF.

This clonotype was seen ten or more times. This chain uses TRBV24-1 with TRBJ2-7; D possibly corresponds to TRBD1 (6 bases). This CDR3 is 14 amino acids long. Trimming removed 5 bases from V and 6 bases from J, with 16 bases in between. Germline lookup yields CDR1 KGHDR and CDR2 SFDVKD. Written as DNA, the CDR3 is TGTGCCACCAGTGTTAACAGGGAAGGCGGCGAGCAGTACTTC. This sequence encodes CATSVNREGGEQYF.

The table lists this clonotype with many counts. This chain uses TRBV4-1 with TRBJ2-7, with TRBD1 matching over 7 bases. The CDR3 covers 15 residues. Germline V CDR1 and CDR2: MGHRA, YSYEKL. V dropped 5 bases and J dropped 0; count of bases not matched to a gene: 7. DNA of the CDR3: TGCGCCAGCAGCTCACAGGGGATTGGCTCCTACGAGCAGTACTTC. It yields the protein CASSSQGIGSYEQYF.

The rearrangement links TRBV4-1 to TRBJ1-3, with D hard to call. This CDR3 has 20 residues. Germline V gene data show CDR1 as MGHRA and CDR2 as YSYEKL. Trimming left V 0 bases short and J 0 bases short, with 21 bases between. Written as DNA, the CDR3 is TGCGCCAGCAGCCAAGACTACGCCGGACCTGGGATCAGCTCTGGAAACACCATATATTTT. Amino acids: CASSQDYAGPGISSGNTIYF.

J is TRBJ1-1 and V is TRBV5-1, with D tentatively TRBD1 (5 bases). The CDR3 runs to 15 residues. V shed 8 bases and J shed 1 base, with 18 bases lying between them. CDR1 is SGHRS and CDR2 is YFSETQ in the germline V gene. CDR3 in DNA: TGCGCCAGTAACCCAAAAGACAGACAGAACACTGAAGCTTTCTTT. Its protein is CASNPKDRQNTEAFF.

Turning to this clonotype: A read error is likely, as this CDR3 ends without the conserved phenylalanine or tryptophan. CDR3 residues: CASRADKQRSEAFL. The CDR3, as DNA: TGTGCCAGCAGGGCGGACAAACAACGCTCTGAAGCTTTCCTT. V gene TRBV28 combines with J gene TRBJ1-1, with D maybe TRBD1 (5 bases). Between the trimmed V and J ends, which lost 6 bases and 6 bases, there was a span of 17 bases. There are 14 residues in the CDR3. CDR1 is MDHEN and CDR2 is SYDVKM in the germline V gene.

The chain couples TRBV30 to TRBJ2-7; 7 bases match TRBD1. The CDR3 is 13 amino acids. Trimming took 2 bases from V and 4 from J; bases not matched to a gene: 5. CDR1 and CDR2 (germline): GTSNPN, SVGIG (reference sequence). The CDR3 sequence: CAWSWDSAYEQYF. CDR3 coding DNA: TGTGCCTGGAGTTGGGACAGCGCTTACGAGCAGTACTTC.

This clonotype occurred many times. The chain recombines TRBV20-1 with TRBJ1-2; 10 bases line up with TRBD1. The CDR3 loop spans 15 amino acids. Germline V gene sequence: CDR1 DFQATT, CDR2 SNEGSKA (reference sequence). The J segment lost 3 bases and the V segment lost 6 bases, leaving 10 bases of the junction unmatched. CDR3 amino acids: CSAKTGTGAYYGYTF. The CDR3 DNA is TGCAGTGCCAAAACCGGGACAGGGGCGTACTATGGCTACACCTTC.

This clonotype was recorded at least ten times. The V and J genes are TRBV18 and TRBJ2-3; D is uncertain. This CDR3 comprises 14 residues. Germline V gene sequence: CDR1 KGHSH, CDR2 LQKENI. V was shortened by 6 bases and J by 1 base, with 11 bases between the two germline ends. CDR3 DNA: TGTGCCAGCTCCCCGAATTTAGGCACAGATACGCAGTATTTT. Its translation is CASSPNLGTDTQYF.

This clonotype was picked up many times. The chain links TRBV3-1 to TRBJ1-1, with D possibly matching TRBD1 (6 bases). V was pared by 2 bases and J by 11 bases, with 27 bases between. The CDR3 has 17 residues. Germline lookup yields CDR1 LGHDT and CDR2 YNNKEL (reference sequence). CDR3 in amino acids: CASSQYSPGQPDFGAFF. CDR3 nucleotides: TGTGCCAGCAGCCAATACTCTCCTGGACAGCCAGACTTCGGCGCTTTCTTT.

The chain joins TRBV5-6 to TRBJ1-1, with 8 bases lining up with TRBD1. Germline loops: CDR1 SGHDT, CDR2 YYEEEE. This CDR3 comprises 13 residues. V shed 1 base, J shed 9 bases, and the junction held 5 bases outside the gene matches. The CDR3 loop is CASSLRDRWKAFF. The CDR3 DNA is TGTGCCAGCAGCTTGAGGGACAGGTGGAAAGCTTTCTTT. Based on the CDR3 plus reference TRBV5-6 and TRBJ1-1, the full variable domain is DAGVTQSPTHLIKTRGQQVTLRCSPKSGHDTVSWYQQALGQGPQFIFQYYEEEERQRGNFPDRFSGHQFPNYSSELNVNALLLGDSALYLCASSLRDRWKAFFGQGTRLTVV.

This clonotype was detected a few times. The gene calls are TRBV6-1 and TRBJ2-1; TRBD2 might be the D (5 bases). Trimming left V 7 bases short and J 6 bases short, with 16 bases between. The CDR3 spans 14 residues. Per the germline V gene, CDR1 is MNHNS and CDR2 is SASEGT. Written as DNA, the CDR3 is TGTGCCAGCACTTGGGGAGTTGGGCGCAATGAGCAGTTCTTC. This gives the protein CASTWGVGRNEQFF.

The chain has TRBV28 and TRBJ2-6; 8 bases map to TRBD1. This CDR3 is 19 amino acids long. Per the germline V gene, CDR1 is MDHEN and CDR2 is SYDVKM. V shed 0 bases and J 2 bases; nucleotides not matched to a gene: 9. For the CDR3, the DNA is TGTGCCAGCAGTTTATGGGGGCAGGGGGCAGGGACTGGGGCCAACGTCCTGACTTTC. As protein: CASSLWGQGAGTGANVLTF.

This clonotype appeared many times. This chain links TRBV27 with TRBJ2-7, with 11 bases that match TRBD2. The J segment lost 1 base and the V segment lost 5 bases, leaving 7 bases of the junction unmatched. Per the germline V gene, CDR1 is MNHEY and CDR2 is SMNVEV (reference sequence). This CDR3 has 16 amino acids. The CDR3 DNA reads as TGTGCCAGCAGTACCCAGACTAGCGGGACGTCCTACGAGCAGTACTTC. Translation: CASSTQTSGTSYEQYF.

This clonotype was observed many times. The rearrangement joins TRBV2 to TRBJ2-7; 7 bases match TRBD2. CDR1 and CDR2 from the germline V gene are SNHLY and FYNNEI. The CDR3 is 14 amino acids. V lost 7 bases, J lost 0 bases, and 6 bases stayed unmatched. The CDR3 protein is CASTLGDYSYEQYF. The CDR3 nucleotides are TGTGCCAGCACCCTGGGGGACTACTCCTACGAGCAGTACTTC.

This clonotype was counted ten times or more. This rearrangement joins TRBV5-1 to TRBJ2-1, with 10 bases that match TRBD2. The germline V gene has CDR1 SGHRS and CDR2 YFSETQ. J was trimmed by 5 bases and V by 5 bases; bases with no gene match: 7. The CDR3 is 15 amino acids. CDR3 loop: CASSRLAGVNNEQFF. DNA of the CDR3: TGCGCCAGCAGTCGTCTAGCGGGAGTGAACAATGAGCAGTTCTTC.

Comment on this clonotype: It may be a read error: a sequence one base away is much more abundant. The rearrangement joins TRBV3-1 to TRBJ2-1; 8 nucleotides line up with TRBD2. The germline gives CDR1 LGHDT, CDR2 YNNKEL (reference sequence). The CDR3 loop spans 17 amino acids. J gave up 3 bases and V 2 bases, and 9 bases lay outside the gene matches. CDR3 nucleotides: TGTGCCAGCAGCCAACCTCGCAGGACTAGCTTCTACAATGAGCAGTTCTTC. Its translation is CASSQPRRTSFYNEQFF.

This clonotype has a handful of counts. V is TRBV7-3 and J is TRBJ2-1; D not resolved. Germline CDR1 SGHTA, CDR2 FQGTGA. The V and J ends lost 0 bases and 6 bases respectively, with 9 bases between them. The CDR3 sequence is 14 residues long. This CDR3 reads CASSLTGRANEQFF. The CDR3 coding sequence is TGTGCCAGCAGCTTAACCGGGCGAGCCAATGAGCAGTTCTTC. The entire variable domain, with the rest obtained from reference TRBV7-3 and TRBJ2-1, is as follows: GAGVSQTPSNKVTEKGKYVELRCDPISGHTALYWYRQSLGQGPEFLIYFQGTGAADDSGLPNDRFFAVRPEGSVSTLKIQRTERGDSAVYLCASSLTGRANEQFFGPGTRLTVL.

This clonotype was detected many times. The gene calls are TRBV11-3 and TRBJ2-2; D possibly corresponds to TRBD1 (5 bases). The V gene lost 3 bases and the J gene lost 0 bases, with 8 bases spanning the gap. Germline V gene data show CDR1 as SGHNT and CDR2 as YENEEA. The CDR3 totals 15 residues. In DNA, the CDR3 is TGTGCCAGCAGCTTCCTGACAGCGAACACCGGGGAGCTGTTTTTT. Residues: CASSFLTANTGELFF.